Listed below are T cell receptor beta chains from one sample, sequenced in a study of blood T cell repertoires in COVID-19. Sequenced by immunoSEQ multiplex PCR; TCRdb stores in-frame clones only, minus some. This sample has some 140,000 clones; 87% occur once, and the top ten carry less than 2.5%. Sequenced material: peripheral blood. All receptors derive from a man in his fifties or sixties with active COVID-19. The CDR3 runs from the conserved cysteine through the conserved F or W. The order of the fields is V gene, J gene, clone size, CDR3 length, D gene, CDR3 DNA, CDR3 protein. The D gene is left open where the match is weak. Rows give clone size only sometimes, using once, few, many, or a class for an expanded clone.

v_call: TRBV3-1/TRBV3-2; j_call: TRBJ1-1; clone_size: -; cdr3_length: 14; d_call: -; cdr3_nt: TGTGCCAGCAGCCACCCGACAGAGAACACTGAAGCTTTCTTT; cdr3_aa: CASSHPTENTEAFF
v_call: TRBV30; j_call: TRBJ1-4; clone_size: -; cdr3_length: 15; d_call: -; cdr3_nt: TGTGCCTGGAGTGTATCCGGGACAAGAAATGAAAAACTGTTTTTT; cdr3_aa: CAWSVSGTRNEKLFF
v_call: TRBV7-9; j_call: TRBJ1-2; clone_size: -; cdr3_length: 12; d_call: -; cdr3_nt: TGTGCCAGCAGCTTGGGAGGCTATGGCTACACCTTC; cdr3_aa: CASSLGGYGYTF
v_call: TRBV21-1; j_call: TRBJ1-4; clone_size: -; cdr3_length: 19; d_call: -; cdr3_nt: TGTGCCAGCAGCGACCGAACCCGGGACAGTCGAAACCACGTAGAAAAACTGTTTTTT; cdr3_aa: CASSDRTRDSRNHVEKLFF
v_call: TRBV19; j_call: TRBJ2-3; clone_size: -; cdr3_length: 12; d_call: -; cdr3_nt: TGTGCCAGTAGACAGGGTGTAGATACGCAGTATTTT; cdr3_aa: CASRQGVDTQYF
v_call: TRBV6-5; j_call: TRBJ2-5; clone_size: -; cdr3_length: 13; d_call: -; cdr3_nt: TGTGCCAGCAGTTACGGCAGCCAAGAGACCCAGTACTTC; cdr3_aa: CASSYGSQETQYF
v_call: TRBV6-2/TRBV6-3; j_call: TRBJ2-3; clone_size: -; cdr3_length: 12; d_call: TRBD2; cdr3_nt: TGTGCCAGCAGTACTATGACTAGCCTGCAGTATTTT; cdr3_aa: CASSTMTSLQYF
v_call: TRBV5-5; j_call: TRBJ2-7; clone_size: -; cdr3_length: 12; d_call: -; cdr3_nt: TGTGCCAGCAGCTTGATGGAGTACGAGCAGTACTTC; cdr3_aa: CASSLMEYEQYF
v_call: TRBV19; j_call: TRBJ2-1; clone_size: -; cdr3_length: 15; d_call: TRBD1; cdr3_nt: TGTGCCAGTAGTATGGGGACAGCCTCCTACAATGAGCAGTTCTTC; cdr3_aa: CASSMGTASYNEQFF
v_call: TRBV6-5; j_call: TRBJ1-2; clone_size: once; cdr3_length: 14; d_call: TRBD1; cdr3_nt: TGTGCCACCCTGGGGGCAGGGGGTATCTATGGCTACACCTTC; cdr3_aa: CATLGAGGIYGYTF
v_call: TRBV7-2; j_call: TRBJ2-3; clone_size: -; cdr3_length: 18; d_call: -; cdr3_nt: TGTGCCAGCAGCAAAAGGGGAAATGTAGGGGGGGGCACAGATACGCAGTATTTT; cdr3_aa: CASSKRGNVGGGTDTQYF
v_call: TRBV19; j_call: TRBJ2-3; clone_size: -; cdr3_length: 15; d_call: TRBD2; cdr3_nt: TGTGCCAGTAGTATATTGGCGGGGGGGCCAGATACGCAGTATTTT; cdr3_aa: CASSILAGGPDTQYF
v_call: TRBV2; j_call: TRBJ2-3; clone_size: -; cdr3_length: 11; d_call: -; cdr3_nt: TGTGCCAGCAGTACCGGGGATACGCAGTATTTT; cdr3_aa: CASSTGDTQYF
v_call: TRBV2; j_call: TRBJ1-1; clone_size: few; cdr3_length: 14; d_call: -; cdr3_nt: TGTGCCAGCAGTGTCGCCGAGATGAACACTGAAGCTTTCTTT; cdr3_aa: CASSVAEMNTEAFF
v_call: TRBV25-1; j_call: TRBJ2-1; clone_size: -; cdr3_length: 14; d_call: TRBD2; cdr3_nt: TGTGCCAGTTCAAGGGAGGGCTCCTACAATGAGCAGTTCTTC; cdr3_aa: CASSREGSYNEQFF
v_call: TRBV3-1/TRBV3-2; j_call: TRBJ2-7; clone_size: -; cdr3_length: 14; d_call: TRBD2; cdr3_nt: TGTGCCAGCAGCCAAGATTTGCCGGGGGGGGAGCAGTACTTC; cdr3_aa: CASSQDLPGGEQYF
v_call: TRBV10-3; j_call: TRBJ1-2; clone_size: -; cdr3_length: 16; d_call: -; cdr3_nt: TGTGCCATCAGTGAGCCCGAGAGTGATACTAACTATGGCTACACCTTC; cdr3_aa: CAISEPESDTNYGYTF
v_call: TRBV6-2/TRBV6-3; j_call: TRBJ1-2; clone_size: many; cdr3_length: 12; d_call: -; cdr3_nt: TGTGCCAGCAGTCAGGGGCACTATGGCTACACCTTC; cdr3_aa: CASSQGHYGYTF
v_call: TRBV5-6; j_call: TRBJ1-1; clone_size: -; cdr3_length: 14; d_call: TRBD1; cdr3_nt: TGTGCCAGCAGCTTTACAGGGGGGTTTGTTGAAGCTTTCTTT; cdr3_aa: CASSFTGGFVEAFF
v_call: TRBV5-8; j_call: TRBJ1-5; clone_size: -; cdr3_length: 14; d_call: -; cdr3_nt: TGTGCCAGCAGCCCCCAGCTCGGCCGAGGGCCCCAGCATTTT; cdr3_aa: CASSPQLGRGPQHF
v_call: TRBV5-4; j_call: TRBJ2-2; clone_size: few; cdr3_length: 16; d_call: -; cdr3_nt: TGTGCCAGCAGCTTCCCTGGGGGAGGGAACACCGGGGAGCTGTTTTTT; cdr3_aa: CASSFPGGGNTGELFF
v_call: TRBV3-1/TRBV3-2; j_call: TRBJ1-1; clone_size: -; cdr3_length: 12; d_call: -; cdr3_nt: TGTGCCAGCAGCCAAGGGGTCGGGGGAGCTTTCTTT; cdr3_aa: CASSQGVGGAFF
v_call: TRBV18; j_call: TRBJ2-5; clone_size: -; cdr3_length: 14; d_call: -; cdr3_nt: TGTGCCAGCTCTCCACCACAGGGAATCGGGACCCAGTACTTC; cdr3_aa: CASSPPQGIGTQYF
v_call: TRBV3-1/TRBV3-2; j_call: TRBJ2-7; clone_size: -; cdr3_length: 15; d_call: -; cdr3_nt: TGTGCCAGCAGCCAAGAGTGGCCAGAATCCTACGAGCAGTACTTC; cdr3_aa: CASSQEWPESYEQYF
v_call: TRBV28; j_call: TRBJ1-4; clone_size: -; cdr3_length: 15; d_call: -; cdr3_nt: TGTGCCAGCAGTTTACTAAGTCAGGGGCTTTTTGAACTGTTTTTT; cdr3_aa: CASSLLSQGLFELFF
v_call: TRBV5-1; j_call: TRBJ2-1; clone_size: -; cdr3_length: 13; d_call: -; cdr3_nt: TGCGCCAGCAGTGAACAGGGTAGCAATGAGCAGTTCTTC; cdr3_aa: CASSEQGSNEQFF
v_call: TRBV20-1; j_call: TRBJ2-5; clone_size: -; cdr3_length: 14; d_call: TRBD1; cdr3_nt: TGCAGTGCTAGTTGGACAGGGGGCCGGGAGACCCAGTACTTC; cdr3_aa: CSASWTGGRETQYF
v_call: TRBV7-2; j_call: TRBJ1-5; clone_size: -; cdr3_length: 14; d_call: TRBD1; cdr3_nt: TGTGCCAGCAGCCCCGGGACAGGGGGCCAGCCCCAGCATTTT; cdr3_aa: CASSPGTGGQPQHF